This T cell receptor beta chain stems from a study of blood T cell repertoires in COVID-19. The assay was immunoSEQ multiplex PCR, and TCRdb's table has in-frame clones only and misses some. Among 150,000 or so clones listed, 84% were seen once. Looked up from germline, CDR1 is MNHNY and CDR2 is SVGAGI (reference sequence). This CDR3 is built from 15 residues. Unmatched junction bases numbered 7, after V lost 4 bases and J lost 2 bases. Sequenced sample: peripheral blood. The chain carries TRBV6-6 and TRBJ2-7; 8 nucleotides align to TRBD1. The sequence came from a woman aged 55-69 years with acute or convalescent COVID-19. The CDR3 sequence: CASSSTGTGPYEQYF. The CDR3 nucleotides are TGTGCCAGCAGTTCAACCGGGACAGGCCCCTACGAGCAGTACTTC.